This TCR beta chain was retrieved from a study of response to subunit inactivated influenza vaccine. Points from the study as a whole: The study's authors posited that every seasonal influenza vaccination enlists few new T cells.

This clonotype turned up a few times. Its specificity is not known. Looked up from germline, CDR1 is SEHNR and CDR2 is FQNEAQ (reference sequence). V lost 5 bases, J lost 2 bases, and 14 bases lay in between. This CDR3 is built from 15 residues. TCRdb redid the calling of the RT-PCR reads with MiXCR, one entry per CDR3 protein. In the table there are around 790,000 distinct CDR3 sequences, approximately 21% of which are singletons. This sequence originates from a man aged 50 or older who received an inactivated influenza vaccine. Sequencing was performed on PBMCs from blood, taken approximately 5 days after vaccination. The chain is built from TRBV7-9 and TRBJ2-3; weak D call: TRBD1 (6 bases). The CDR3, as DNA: TGTGCCAGCAGCGCTCCCGACAGGTCCACAGATACGCAGTATTTT. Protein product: CASSAPDRSTDTQYF. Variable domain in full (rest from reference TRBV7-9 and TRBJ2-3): DTGVSQNPRHKITKRGQNVTFRCDPISEHNRLYWYRQTLGQGPEFLTYFQNEAQLEKSRLLSDRFSAERPKGSFSTLEIQRTEQGDSAMYLCASSAPDRSTDTQYFGPGTRLTVL.